This T cell receptor (beta chain) was recovered during a study of blood T cell repertoires in COVID-19. Trimming left V 2 bases short and J 9 bases short, with 23 bases between. The CDR3 runs to 17 residues. CDR1 is SGHTA, CDR2 FQGNSA, per germline. TCRdb keeps only in-frame clones here, not all; method: immunoSEQ multiplex PCR. The sample carries about 270,000 clones, about 87% recorded once. The genes are TRBV7-2 and TRBJ2-1, with a tentative D call TRBD2 (6 bases). The sequence derives from a woman younger than 45 with acute COVID-19. Material: PBMCs or T cells enriched from blood (not recorded which). The CDR3 DNA is TGTGCCAGCAGCTTAAATCGGCTAGCGAGCCGTTTGGGTGAGCAGTTCTTC. Its translation is CASSLNRLASRLGEQFF.